The next 31 T cell receptor beta chains were all read from a single sample in a study of Tregs in tolerant kidney transplant recipients. The table came from immunoSEQ multiplex PCR; TCRdb's copy has only in-frame clones and leaves some out. The sample yields 100,000 to 130,000 clones, roughly 89% seen once. The sequencing here drew on CD4+ T cells from blood, taken before the transplant. Receptors were obtained from a human donor who received a combined kidney and bone marrow transplant.

The rearrangement uses TRBV28 and TRBJ2-2; weak D call: TRBD2 (6 bases). This CDR3 is 14 amino acids long. The V end lost 3 bases, the J end lost 7 bases, and 12 bases lay between the germline ends. Per germline, CDR1 MDHEN and CDR2 SYDVKM. The CDR3 reads CASSLVGAGGELFF. In DNA, the CDR3 is TGTGCCAGCAGTTTGGTGGGAGCGGGCGGGGAGCTGTTTTTT.

The genes are TRBV10-3 and TRBJ2-2, with D possibly being TRBD2 (6 bases). Germline CDR1 reads ENHRY; CDR2 reads SYGVKD. The CDR3 extends over 15 amino acids. V was trimmed by 6 bases and J by 2 bases, leaving 13 bases between them. CDR3 loop: CAISRLEPNTGELFF. DNA for the CDR3: TGTGCCATCAGCAGACTAGAACCAAACACCGGGGAGCTGTTTTTT.

The rearrangement uses TRBV7-2 and TRBJ2-3; TRBD1 matches at 8 bases. V lost 1 base, J lost 4 bases, and 1 base stayed unmatched. CDR1 and CDR2 from the germline V gene are SGHTA and FQGNSA. CDR3 length: 14 amino acids. Here the CDR3 DNA reads TGTGCCAGCAGCTTAGTACAGGGGGCAGATACGCAGTATTTT. Protein product: CASSLVQGADTQYF.

The rearrangement links TRBV7-2 to TRBJ2-3; no clear D gene. Trimming removed 6 bases from V and 6 bases from J, with 10 bases in between. Germline V gene sequence: CDR1 SGHTA, CDR2 FQGNSA. This CDR3 comprises 12 residues. CDR3: CASRSNGDTQYF. Written as DNA, the CDR3 is TGTGCCAGCAGATCTAACGGGGATACGCAGTATTTT.

The chain links TRBV6-5 to TRBJ1-2; 8 nucleotides match TRBD1. Looked up from germline, CDR1 is MNHEY and CDR2 is SVGAGI. V was clipped by 6 bases and J by 4 bases; unmatched bases: 7. This CDR3 is 14 amino acids long. CDR3 bases: TGTGCCAGCAGAGACCCAGGGGGCGGCTATGGCTACACCTTC. Encoded protein: CASRDPGGGYGYTF.

The V and J genes are TRBV7-2 and TRBJ2-1; TRBD2 aligns across 8 bases. The trim removed 5 bases at V and 0 bases at J, leaving 3 bases unmatched. Germline V gives CDR1 SGHTA, CDR2 FQGNSA. There are 15 residues in the CDR3. The CDR3 protein is CASSLGTSSYNEQFF. The CDR3 nucleotides read TGTGCCAGCAGCCTAGGGACTAGCTCCTACAATGAGCAGTTCTTC.

J is TRBJ1-1 and V is TRBV4-3, with 8 positions matching TRBD1. The CDR3 has 15 amino acids. V dropped 4 bases and J dropped 1; count of bases not matched to a gene: 5. The germline CDR1 and CDR2 sequences are LGHNA and YSLEER. This CDR3 is CASSLGDRQNTEAFF. CDR3 DNA sequence: TGCGCCAGCAGCCTCGGGGACAGGCAGAACACTGAAGCTTTCTTT.

V and J are TRBV7-9 and TRBJ2-7; D might be TRBD1 (5 bases). The V end lost 2 bases, the J end lost 5 bases, and 7 bases lay between the germline ends. CDR1 is SEHNR and CDR2 is FQNEAQ in the germline V gene (reference sequence). The CDR3 is made up of 12 amino acids. The CDR3, as DNA: TGTGCCAGCAGCTTAATAGGGGACGAGCAGTACTTC. Translation gives CASSLIGDEQYF.

The V gene is TRBV19, the J gene TRBJ1-2; D might be TRBD1 (6 bases). Germline assignment: CDR1 LNHDA and CDR2 SQIVND (reference sequence). Between the trimmed V and J ends, which lost 6 bases and 2 bases, there was a span of 16 bases. The CDR3 length is 15 residues. The CDR3 sequence: CASRVRDNTNYGYTF. CDR3 nucleotides: TGTGCCAGTAGAGTCCGGGACAACACCAACTATGGCTACACCTTC.

The chain links TRBV5-1 to TRBJ2-1; 10 bases align to TRBD2. V lost 0 bases and J lost 4; bases outside the gene matches: 1. The germline V gene encodes CDR1 SGHRS and CDR2 YFSETQ. The CDR3 loop spans 15 amino acids. CDR3 sequence (DNA): TGCGCCAGCAGCTTGGAGGGACTAGCGTACAATGAGCAGTTCTTC. Protein product: CASSLEGLAYNEQFF.

The chain uses TRBV11-2 and TRBJ1-1, with TRBD1 matching 7 bases. CDR3 length: 15 residues. Germline V CDR1 and CDR2: SGHAT, FQNNGV. The junction had 10 bases not matched to a gene; V was cut back by 5 bases and J by 4 bases. The CDR3 is CASSRRQGGFTEAFF. The CDR3 DNA sequence: TGTGCCAGCAGCAGGCGCCAGGGGGGTTTCACTGAAGCTTTCTTT.

This clone was recorded a few times. CDR3 in amino acids: CASSSSTGPNYGYTF. In DNA, the CDR3 is TGCGCCAGCAGCTCGTCGACAGGGCCTAACTATGGCTACACCTTC. This chain joins TRBV5-1 and TRBJ1-2; 7 nucleotides agree with TRBD1. CDR1 is SGHRS and CDR2 is YFSETQ in the germline V gene. This CDR3 is built from 15 residues. Germline trimming cut 3 bases from V and 0 bases from J; bases unmatched to any gene: 5.

This rearrangement joins TRBV15 to TRBJ2-7, with 7 positions matching TRBD2. The V gene's germline CDR1 is LNHNV and CDR2 YYDKDF (reference sequence). This CDR3 has 16 amino acids. Losses at the gene ends were 0 bases for V and 3 bases for J; bases not matched to a gene: 8. Written as DNA, the CDR3 is TGTGCCACCAGCAGAGAAAGAGCGGGATTAATCTACGAGCAGTACTTC. This gives the protein CATSRERAGLIYEQYF. The complete variable domain, with remaining parts taken from reference TRBV15 and TRBJ2-7, reads DAMVIQNPRYQVTQFGKPVTLSCSQTLNHNVMYWYQQKSSQAPKLLFHYYDKDFNNEADTPDNFQSRRPNTSFCFLDIRSPGLGDTAMYLCATSRERAGLIYEQYFGPGTRLTVT.

V gene TRBV7-2 combines with J gene TRBJ2-5, with 7 nucleotides matching TRBD1. CDR1 and CDR2 (germline): SGHTA, FQGNSA. The J segment lost 4 bases and the V segment lost 5 bases, leaving 7 bases of the junction unmatched. The CDR3 is made up of 14 amino acids. CDR3 protein: CASSRDRDLETQYF. The CDR3 DNA is TGTGCCAGCAGCCGTGACAGGGACCTAGAGACCCAGTACTTC.

This chain uses TRBV4-3 with TRBJ1-2; D uncertain. From germline, CDR1 is LGHNA and CDR2 YSLEER. V lost 1 base and J lost 4, with 13 bases in between. CDR3 length equals 15 residues. CDR3 amino acids: CASSQGNRGIYGYTF. DNA for the CDR3: TGCGCCAGCAGCCAAGGAAATCGCGGGATCTATGGCTACACCTTC.

The chain employs TRBV28 and TRBJ2-7; the match to TRBD2 covers 8 bases. This CDR3 spans 14 amino acids. V lost 8 bases, J lost 4 bases, and 10 bases stayed unmatched. CDR1 is MDHEN, CDR2 SYDVKM, per germline. The CDR3 protein is CASGRGGALYEQYF. CDR3 DNA: TGTGCCAGCGGCCGGGGGGGGGCGCTTTACGAGCAGTACTTC.

The chain joins TRBV2 to TRBJ2-7; D may be TRBD2 (6 bases). V was cut by 3 bases and J by 6 bases, with 21 bases left in between. This CDR3 comprises 16 residues. In germline, CDR1 is SNHLY, CDR2 FYNNEI. The CDR3 coding sequence is TGTGCCAGCAGTGACATCCCCCCGGGGGATCCCTCCGAGCAGTACTTC. Protein sequence: CASSDIPPGDPSEQYF.

In its sample, this clone was seen a few times. The chain employs TRBV7-9 and TRBJ1-1; 7 bases are shared with TRBD1. The germline V gene has CDR1 SEHNR and CDR2 FQNEAQ (reference sequence). V trimming: 3 bases; J trimming: 5 bases; junction bases outside the gene matches: 6. The CDR3 covers 14 residues. The CDR3 here is CASSFAQGRTEAFF. The CDR3 nucleotides are TGTGCCAGCAGCTTTGCACAGGGGAGAACTGAAGCTTTCTTT.

The V call is TRBV27, the J call TRBJ1-2; TRBD1 aligns across 7 bases. Looked up from germline, CDR1 is MNHEY and CDR2 is SMNVEV (reference sequence). This CDR3 has 14 residues. With 6 bases clipped from V and 1 base from J, the junction kept 5 bases outside the gene matches. CDR3 nucleotide sequence: TGTGCCAGCAGCGGGGGGGACAGTAACTATGGCTACACCTTC. This encodes CASSGGDSNYGYTF.

The chain joins TRBV15 to TRBJ2-5, with 11 bases lining up with TRBD1. Germline CDR1 reads LNHNV; CDR2 reads YYDKDF (reference sequence). The CDR3 extends over 16 amino acids. V trimming: 1 base; J trimming: 1 base; junction bases outside the gene matches: 2. CDR3 residues: CATSRGGTGGQETQYF. CDR3 nucleotides: TGTGCCACCAGCAGAGGAGGGACAGGGGGCCAAGAGACCCAGTACTTC.

The V gene is TRBV5-1, the J gene TRBJ1-2; D perhaps matches TRBD1 (6 bases). Germline V gives CDR1 SGHRS, CDR2 YFSETQ. V shed 4 bases and J shed 7 bases, with 29 bases lying between them. This CDR3 comprises 18 residues. CDR3 loop: CASSDEGITGPGLIGYTF. The CDR3 DNA sequence: TGCGCCAGCAGCGACGAAGGGATCACAGGGCCCGGGCTCATTGGCTACACCTTC. The full variable domain, completed using reference TRBV5-1 and TRBJ1-2, is KAGVTQTPRYLIKTRGQQVTLSCSPISGHRSVSWYQQTPGQGLQFLFEYFSETQRNKGNFPGRFSGRQFSNSRSEMNVSTLELGDSALYLCASSDEGITGPGLIGYTFGSGTRLTVV.

The rearrangement joins TRBV19 to TRBJ2-3; the match to TRBD2 covers 11 bases. With V trimmed by 8 bases and J by 2 bases, 18 bases remained unmatched. Germline assignment: CDR1 LNHDA and CDR2 SQIVND (reference sequence). This CDR3 contains 19 residues. Written as DNA, the CDR3 is TGTGCCAGTGTGGACAGGTTCCCAACTAGCGGGGGTCACACAGATACGCAGTATTTT. Translated, it gives CASVDRFPTSGGHTDTQYF.

CDR3 nucleotide sequence: TGTGCCAGCTCACCTTTTGTCATGGGCCACGAAAACACCATATATTTT. This codes for CASSPFVMGHENTIYF. V and J are TRBV18 and TRBJ1-3; D not certain. CDR1 KGHSH and CDR2 LQKENI come from the germline V gene. Trimming removed 3 bases at V and 6 bases at J, with 18 bases between. The CDR3 length is 16 residues.

CDR3 coding DNA: TGTGCCAGCAGCTGGGGGACAGGGACCTATGGCTACACCTTC. It translates to CASSWGTGTYGYTF. This chain connects TRBV11-2 to TRBJ1-2; 9 bases are shared with TRBD1. CDR3 size: 14 residues. From germline, CDR1 is SGHAT and CDR2 FQNNGV. V shed 4 bases, J shed 4 bases, and the junction held 4 bases outside the gene matches. The full variable domain, completed using reference TRBV11-2 and TRBJ1-2, is EAGVAQSPRYKIIEKRQSVAFWCNPISGHATLYWYQQILGQGPKLLIQFQNNGVVDDSQLPKDRFSAERLKGVDSTLKIQPAKLEDSAVYLCASSWGTGTYGYTFGSGTRLTVV.

This sequence joins TRBV7-7 and TRBJ2-1, with 13 positions matching TRBD2. The germline V gene encodes CDR1 SSHAT and CDR2 FNYEAQ (reference sequence). V shed 0 bases and J 9 bases; nucleotides not matched to a gene: 5. CDR3 length: 16 residues. The DNA of the CDR3 is TGTGCCAGCAGCTTAGCACTAGCGGGAGGGCCCGGTGAGCAGTTCTTC. Encoded protein: CASSLALAGGPGEQFF.

The chain joins TRBV14 to TRBJ1-3; D uncertain. Deletions cut 0 bases from V and 5 bases from J, with 14 bases between. Germline V gene data show CDR1 as SGHDN and CDR2 as FVKESK. This CDR3 is built from 16 residues. Here the CDR3 reads CASSQDLQPSRNTIYF. In DNA, the CDR3 is TGTGCCAGCAGCCAAGATTTGCAACCGAGTCGAAACACCATATATTTT.

This sequence joins TRBV28 and TRBJ1-5; 8 nucleotides align to TRBD1. The V and J ends lost 6 bases and 2 bases, in that order; junction bases with no gene match: 6. The CDR3 runs 15 residues. CDR1 MDHEN and CDR2 SYDVKM come from the germline V gene. CDR3 protein: CASSYTGGRNQPQHF. The CDR3 DNA is TGTGCCAGCAGCTATACAGGGGGACGCAATCAGCCCCAGCATTTT.

This chain joins TRBV5-6 and TRBJ2-7, with D possibly matching TRBD1 (6 bases). The ends were cut back, 2 bases at V and 9 bases at J, with 18 bases in the middle. Germline V gene data show CDR1 as SGHDT and CDR2 as YYEEEE. CDR3 length equals 14 residues. CDR3 nucleotides: TGTGCCAGCAGCTTATGGGGGCCCCTTGCTTGGCAGTACTTC. Protein product: CASSLWGPLAWQYF.

The V call is TRBV12-5, the J call TRBJ1-1; perhaps TRBD1 as D (5 bases). This CDR3 has 17 residues. The V gene lost 0 bases and the J gene lost 0 bases, with 14 bases spanning the gap. In germline, CDR1 is LGHNT, CDR2 FRNRAP. The CDR3 nucleotides are TGTGCTAGTGGTTTGGTACTGGGGGGAGTTTTGAACACTGAAGCTTTCTTT. It yields the protein CASGLVLGGVLNTEAFF.

This clone occurred a few times. Here the CDR3 DNA reads TGTGCCAGCAGTTCCGTGACAGGGAGGTACGAGCAGTACTTC. Residues: CASSSVTGRYEQYF. The V call is TRBV6-5, the J call TRBJ2-7, with a possible D match to TRBD1 (7 bases). V shed 4 bases and J shed 4 bases, with 14 bases lying between them. This CDR3 spans 14 amino acids. Germline values: CDR1 MNHEY, CDR2 SVGAGI.

This chain links TRBV6-6 with TRBJ2-1; perhaps TRBD1 as D (5 bases). CDR3 length: 15 residues. Germline V gene sequence: CDR1 MNHNY, CDR2 SVGAGI (reference sequence). Trimming stripped 7 bases from V and 5 bases from J, with 18 bases between. The CDR3 is CASMSRQPGNNEQFF. CDR3 in DNA: TGTGCCAGCATGAGCCGGCAACCAGGGAACAATGAGCAGTTCTTC.